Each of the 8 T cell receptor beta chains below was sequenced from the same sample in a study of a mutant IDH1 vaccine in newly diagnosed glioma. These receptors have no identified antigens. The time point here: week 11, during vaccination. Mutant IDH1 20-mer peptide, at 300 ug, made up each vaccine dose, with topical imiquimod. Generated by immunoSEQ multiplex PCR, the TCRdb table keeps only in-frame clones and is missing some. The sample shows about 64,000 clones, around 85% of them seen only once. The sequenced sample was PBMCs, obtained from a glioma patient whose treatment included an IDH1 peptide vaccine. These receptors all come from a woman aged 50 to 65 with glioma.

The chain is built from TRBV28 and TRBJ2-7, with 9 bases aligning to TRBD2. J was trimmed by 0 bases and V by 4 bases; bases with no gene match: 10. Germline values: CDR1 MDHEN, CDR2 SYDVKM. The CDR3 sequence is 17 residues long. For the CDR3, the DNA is TGTGCCAGCAGTTCGCTGGGACTAGCCAGATCCTCCTACGAGCAGTACTTC. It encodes CASSSLGLARSSYEQYF.

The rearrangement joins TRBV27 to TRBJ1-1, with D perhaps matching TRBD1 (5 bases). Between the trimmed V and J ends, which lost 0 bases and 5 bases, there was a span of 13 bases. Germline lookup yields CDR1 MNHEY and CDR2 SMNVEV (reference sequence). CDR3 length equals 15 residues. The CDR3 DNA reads TGTGCCAGCAGTTTATCGAGCCGGGGGATAACTGAAGCTTTCTTT. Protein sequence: CASSLSSRGITEAFF.

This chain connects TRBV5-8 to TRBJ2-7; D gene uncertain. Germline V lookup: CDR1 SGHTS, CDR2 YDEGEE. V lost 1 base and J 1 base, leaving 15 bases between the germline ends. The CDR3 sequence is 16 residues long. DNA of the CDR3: TGTGCCAGCAGCTTGAGGTACCTCCATCTATCCTACGAGCAGTACTTC. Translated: CASSLRYLHLSYEQYF.

As DNA, the CDR3 is TGTGCCAGTAGTATAGGTCCCGGCACAGATACGCAGTATTTT. Protein: CASSIGPGTDTQYF. The chain carries TRBV19 and TRBJ2-3; no clear D gene. The CDR3 is 14 residues long. The germline CDR1 and CDR2 sequences are LNHDA and SQIVND (reference sequence). With 1 base removed from V and 1 base from J, the gap between germline ends came to 6 bases.

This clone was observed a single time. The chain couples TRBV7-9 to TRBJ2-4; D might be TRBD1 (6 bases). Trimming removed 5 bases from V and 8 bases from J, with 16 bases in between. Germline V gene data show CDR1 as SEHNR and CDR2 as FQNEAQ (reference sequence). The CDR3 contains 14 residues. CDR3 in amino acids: CASSPTGRGHIQYF. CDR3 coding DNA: TGTGCCAGCAGCCCGACTGGCAGGGGCCACATTCAGTACTTC.

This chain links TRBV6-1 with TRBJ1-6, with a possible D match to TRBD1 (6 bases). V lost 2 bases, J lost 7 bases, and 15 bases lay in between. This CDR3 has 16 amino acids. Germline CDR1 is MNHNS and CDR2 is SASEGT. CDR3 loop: CASSEFFRDKNSPLHF. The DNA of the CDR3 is TGTGCCAGCAGTGAATTCTTCCGGGACAAAAATTCACCCCTCCACTTT.

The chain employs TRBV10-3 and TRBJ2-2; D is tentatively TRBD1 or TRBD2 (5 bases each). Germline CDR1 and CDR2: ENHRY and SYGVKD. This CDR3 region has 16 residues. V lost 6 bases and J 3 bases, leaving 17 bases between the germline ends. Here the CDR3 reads CAIRTGTELHTGELFF. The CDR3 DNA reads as TGTGCCATCAGGACTGGGACGGAGCTACACACCGGGGAGCTGTTTTTT.

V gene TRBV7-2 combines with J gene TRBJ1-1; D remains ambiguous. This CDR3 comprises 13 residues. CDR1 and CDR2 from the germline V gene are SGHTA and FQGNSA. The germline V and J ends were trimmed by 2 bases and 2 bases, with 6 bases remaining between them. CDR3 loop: CASSLNRNTEAFF. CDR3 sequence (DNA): TGTGCCAGCAGCTTAAACAGAAACACTGAAGCTTTCTTT.